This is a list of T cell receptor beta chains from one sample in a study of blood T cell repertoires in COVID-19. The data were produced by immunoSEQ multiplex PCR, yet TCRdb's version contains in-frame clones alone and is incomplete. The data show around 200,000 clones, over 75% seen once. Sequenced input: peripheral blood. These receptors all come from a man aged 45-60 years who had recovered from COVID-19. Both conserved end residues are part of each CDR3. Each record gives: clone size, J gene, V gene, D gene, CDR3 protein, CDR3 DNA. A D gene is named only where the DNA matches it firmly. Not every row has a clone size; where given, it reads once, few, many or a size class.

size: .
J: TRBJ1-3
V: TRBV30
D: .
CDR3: CAWNLISGNTIYF
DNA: TGTGCCTGGAATTTAATCTCTGGAAACACCATATATTTT

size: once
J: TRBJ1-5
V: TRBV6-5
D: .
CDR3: CASSYNYPNINQPQHF
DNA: TGTGCCAGCAGTTACAATTATCCGAACATCAATCAGCCCCAGCATTTT

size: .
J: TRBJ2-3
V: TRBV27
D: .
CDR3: CASSSLGGNTDTQYF
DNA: TGTGCCAGCAGTTCATTGGGGGGTAACACAGATACGCAGTATTTT

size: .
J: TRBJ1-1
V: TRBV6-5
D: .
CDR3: CASGAWNTEAFF
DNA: TGTGCCAGCGGAGCTTGGAACACTGAAGCTTTCTTT

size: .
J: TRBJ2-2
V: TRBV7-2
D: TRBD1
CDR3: CASSLGQGDTGELFF
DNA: TGTGCCAGCAGCTTAGGTCAGGGGGACACCGGGGAGCTGTTTTTT

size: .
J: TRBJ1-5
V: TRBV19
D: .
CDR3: CASSIRQRRDQPQHF
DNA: TGTGCCAGTAGTATCAGACAGCGAAGGGATCAGCCCCAGCATTTT

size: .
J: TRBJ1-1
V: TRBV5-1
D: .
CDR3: CASSWGATGEGTEAFF
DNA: TGCGCCAGCAGCTGGGGCGCGACGGGGGAAGGCACTGAAGCTTTCTTT

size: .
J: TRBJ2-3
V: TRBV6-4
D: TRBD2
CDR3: CASTDSGREDTDTQYF
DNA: TGTGCCAGCACAGATAGCGGGAGGGAAGACACAGATACGCAGTATTTT

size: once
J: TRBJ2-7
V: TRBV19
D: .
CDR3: CASRFRTGDFDEQYF
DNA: TGTGCCAGTAGATTCCGAACAGGGGACTTCGACGAGCAGTACTTC

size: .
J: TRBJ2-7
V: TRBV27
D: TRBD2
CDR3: CASRRSGGEQYF
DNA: TGTGCCAGCAGACGTTCGGGGGGAGAGCAGTACTTC

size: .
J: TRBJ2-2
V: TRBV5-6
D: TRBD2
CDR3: CASSFLAEYTGELFF
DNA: TGTGCCAGCAGCTTTCTAGCGGAGTACACCGGGGAGCTGTTTTTT

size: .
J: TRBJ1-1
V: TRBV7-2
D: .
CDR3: CASSLESGNTEAFF
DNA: TGTGCCAGCAGCTTAGAGTCAGGTAACACTGAAGCTTTCTTT

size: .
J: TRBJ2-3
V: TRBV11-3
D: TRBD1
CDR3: CASSTRTGGVTDTQYF
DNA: TGTGCCAGCAGCACCCGGACAGGGGGAGTCACAGATACGCAGTATTTT

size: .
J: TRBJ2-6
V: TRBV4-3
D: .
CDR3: CASSQDGHSGANVLTF
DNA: TGCGCCAGCAGCCAAGATGGACACTCTGGGGCCAACGTCCTGACTTTC

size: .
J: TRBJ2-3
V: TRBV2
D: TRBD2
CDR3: CASSLLGGTSGSTDTQYF
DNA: TGTGCCAGCAGCCTCTTGGGAGGGACTAGCGGGAGCACAGATACGCAGTATTTT

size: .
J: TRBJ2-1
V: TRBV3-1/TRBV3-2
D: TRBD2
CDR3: CASSRLAFLEQFF
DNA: TGTGCCAGCAGCCGACTAGCTTTTCTTGAGCAGTTCTTC

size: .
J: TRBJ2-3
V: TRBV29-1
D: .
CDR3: CSVVRGTQYF
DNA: TGCAGCGTTGTGAGGGGGACGCAGTATTTT

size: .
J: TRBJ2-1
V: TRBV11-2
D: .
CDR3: CASGLSGPYNEQFF
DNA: TGTGCCAGCGGACTATCGGGCCCCTACAATGAGCAGTTCTTC

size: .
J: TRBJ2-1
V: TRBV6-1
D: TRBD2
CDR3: CASSLRASGRGEQFF
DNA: TGTGCCAGCAGTCTCCGGGCTAGCGGGAGAGGTGAGCAGTTCTTC

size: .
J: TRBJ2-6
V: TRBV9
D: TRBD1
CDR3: CASSVAGTGMGANVLTF
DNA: TGTGCCAGCAGCGTAGCTGGGACAGGGATGGGGGCCAACGTCCTGACTTTC

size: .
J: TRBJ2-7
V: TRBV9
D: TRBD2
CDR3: CASSVGGFSGAYEQYF
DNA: TGTGCCAGCAGCGTAGGGGGATTCAGCGGGGCGTACGAGCAGTACTTC

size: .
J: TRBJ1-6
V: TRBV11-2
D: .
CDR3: CASSSDGFLNSPLHF
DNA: TGTGCCAGCAGTTCTGACGGGTTTCTAAATTCACCCCTCCACTTT

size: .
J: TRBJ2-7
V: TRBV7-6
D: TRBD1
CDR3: CASSRRQGIGEQYF
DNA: TGTGCCAGCAGCCGCAGACAGGGGATCGGCGAGCAGTACTTC

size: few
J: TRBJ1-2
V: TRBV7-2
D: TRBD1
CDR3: CASSFYPDRAYGYTF
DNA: TGTGCCAGCAGCTTCTACCCCGACAGGGCCTATGGCTACACCTTC

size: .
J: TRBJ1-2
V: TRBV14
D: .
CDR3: CASSQEWSGRYGYTF
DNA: TGTGCCAGCAGCCAAGAATGGTCCGGTCGGTATGGCTACACCTTC

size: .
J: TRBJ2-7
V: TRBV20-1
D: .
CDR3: CSATSDYEQYF
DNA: TGCAGCGCCACGTCAGACTACGAGCAGTACTTC

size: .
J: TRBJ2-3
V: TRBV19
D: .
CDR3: CASSIRGGQGTDTQYF
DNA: TGTGCCAGTAGTATTCGAGGCGGGCAGGGGACAGATACGCAGTATTTT

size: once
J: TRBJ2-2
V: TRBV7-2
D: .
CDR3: CASSPSPTGNTGELFF
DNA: TGTGCCAGCAGCCCATCACCGACAGGAAACACCGGGGAGCTGTTTTTT

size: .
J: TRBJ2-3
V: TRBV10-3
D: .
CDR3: CAISEVLEGEFMDTQYF
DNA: TGTGCCATCAGTGAGGTTTTAGAGGGGGAGTTTATGGATACGCAGTATTTT

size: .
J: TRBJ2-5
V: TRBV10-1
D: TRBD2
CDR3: CASSESRLAGPRETQYF
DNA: TGCGCCAGCAGTGAGTCGAGGCTAGCGGGACCTCGGGAGACCCAGTACTTC

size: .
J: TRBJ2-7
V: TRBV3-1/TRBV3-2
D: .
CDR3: CASSQDSREVFTYEQYF
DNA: TGTGCCAGCAGCCAAGATTCGAGGGAGGTCTTTACCTACGAGCAGTACTTC

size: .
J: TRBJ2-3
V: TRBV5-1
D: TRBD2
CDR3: CASSLSGGSGNTQYF
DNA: TGCGCCAGCAGCTTGAGTGGCGGGAGTGGAAATACGCAGTATTTT

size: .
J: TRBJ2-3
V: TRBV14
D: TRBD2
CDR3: CASSQTDLRTSSARLITDTQYF
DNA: TGTGCCAGCAGCCAAACCGACCTGAGGACTAGCAGCGCCCGACTTATCACAGATACGCAGTATTTT

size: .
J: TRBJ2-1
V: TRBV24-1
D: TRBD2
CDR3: CATLGVAGDTNEQFF
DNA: TGTGCCACCCTCGGGGTAGCGGGAGATACCAATGAGCAGTTCTTC

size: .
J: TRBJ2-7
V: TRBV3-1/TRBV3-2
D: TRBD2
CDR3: CASSQGLAGAHEQYF
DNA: TGTGCCAGCAGCCAAGGACTAGCGGGAGCCCACGAGCAGTACTTC

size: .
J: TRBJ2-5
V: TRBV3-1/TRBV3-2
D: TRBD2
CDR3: CASSRSLGLAGGLEGETQYF
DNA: TGTGCCAGCAGCCGGAGCCTTGGACTAGCGGGAGGTTTGGAAGGAGAGACCCAGTACTTC